This T cell receptor (beta chain) was recorded in a study of cytomegalovirus exposure and HLA in healthy donors. Regarding this clone: Its matching antigen is unknown.

It was the roughly 110-subject validation cohort, separate from the approximately 700-subject first cohort, to which the donors belonged. Repertoires were generated with immunoSEQ multiplex PCR, while TCRdb's copy carries only in-frame clones and drops some. The sample includes some 150,000 clones, approximately 89% of them seen just once. Study-wide results and caveats: It was fewer than 200 TCR beta chains that were listed as cytomegalovirus-associated. TCR sequences were mostly rare, though some public TCRs occurred in many donors. In vitro assays verified that three CMV-associated chains recognized CMV antigens specifically.

This CDR3 is 15 amino acids long. CDR1 and CDR2 from the germline V gene are SGHNT and YENEEA. Trimming removed 1 base from V and 1 base from J, with 11 bases in between. The TCR comes from a man aged 18 to 29 in good health and CMV-seropositive. The chain uses TRBV11-3 and TRBJ2-7; perhaps TRBD1 as D (6 bases). Source material: PBMCs. CDR3 residues: CASSLGLGASYEQYF. The DNA for the CDR3 is TGTGCCAGCAGCTTAGGTTTGGGGGCGTCCTACGAGCAGTACTTC.